This T cell receptor beta chain was recorded in a study of cytomegalovirus exposure and HLA in healthy donors. Primers: 60 Vbeta forward and 13 Jbeta reverse. The repertoire was sequenced with immunoSEQ multiplex PCR; TCRdb's copy has only in-frame clones and lacks some. The sample has some 170,000 clones, 60% to 75% seen once. The sample holds a few counts of this clone. Its cognate antigen is unknown. V lost 6 bases to trimming and J lost 5 bases, with 13 bases between them. CDR3 length: 13 amino acids. The germline gives CDR1 LNHDA, CDR2 SQIVND (reference sequence). Points from the study as a whole: Later genetic work tied a missense DCLRE1C variant to beta-chain V and J trimming. Researchers reported in a later analysis that common viral pathogens appeared linked to several top clusters. Analysis performed later found over 15,000 TCR beta sequences associated with HLA alleles at 0.05 false discovery rate.

Though probably carrying unrecorded immune exposures, donors were nominally healthy at sampling. Sequences were obtained from PBMCs. The sequence came from a woman between 45 and 65 years old in good health and CMV-seropositive. The rearrangement joins TRBV19 to TRBJ1-1, with D unclear. CDR3 nucleotide sequence: TGTGCCAGTAGCCAAGCCACAGAGACTGAAGCTTTCTTT. Its protein is CASSQATETEAFF.